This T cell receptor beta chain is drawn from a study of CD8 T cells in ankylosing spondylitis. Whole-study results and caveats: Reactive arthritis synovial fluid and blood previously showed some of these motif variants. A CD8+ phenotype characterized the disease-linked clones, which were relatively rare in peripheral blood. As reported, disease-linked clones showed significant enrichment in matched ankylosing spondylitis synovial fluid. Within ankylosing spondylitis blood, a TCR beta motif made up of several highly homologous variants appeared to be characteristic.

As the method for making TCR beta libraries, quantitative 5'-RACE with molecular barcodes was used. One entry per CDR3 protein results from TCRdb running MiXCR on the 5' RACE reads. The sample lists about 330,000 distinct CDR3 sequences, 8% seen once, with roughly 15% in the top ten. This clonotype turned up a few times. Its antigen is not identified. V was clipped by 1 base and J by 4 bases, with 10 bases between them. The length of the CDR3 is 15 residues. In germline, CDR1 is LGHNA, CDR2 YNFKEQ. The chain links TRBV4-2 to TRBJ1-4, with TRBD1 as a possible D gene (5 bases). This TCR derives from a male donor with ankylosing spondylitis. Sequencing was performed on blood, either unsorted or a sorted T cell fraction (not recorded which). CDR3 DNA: TGTGCCAGCAGCCAAGCGGGGCTCGGTAATGAAAAACTGTTTTTT. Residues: CASSQAGLGNEKLFF.